This T cell receptor beta chain was identified during a study of T-cell reconstitution after alpha-beta-depleted transplantation in children. This clonotype was counted a few times. Its antigen is still unknown. Unique molecular identifiers featured in how the TCRbeta library was prepared. MiXCR, run by TCRdb on the PCR reads, gives a single entry per CDR3 protein. The data contain under 450,000 distinct CDR3 sequences, about 16% of them seen just once; the ten biggest clones take up roughly 27%. This CDR3 has 13 residues. V was clipped by 5 bases and J by 3 bases, with 9 bases between them. CDR1 SGHRS and CDR2 YFSETQ come from the germline V gene. Study-level results: Where alpha-beta T cells came from about two months after transplant was reportedly several hundred expanded graft clones. Fresh T-cell production supplied most of the T-cell counts and diversity seen one year after transplant.

The chain joins TRBV5-1 to TRBJ2-4; D remains ambiguous. The starting material was PBMCs, mostly from graft donor cells, obtained 360 days after TCRalphabeta/CD19-depleted stem cell transplant. The clonotype was recovered from a boy in the first two years of life who had a stem cell transplant for Wiskott-Aldrich syndrome, so the T cells may come from the graft donor. Here the CDR3 reads CASRGFGKNIQYF. Written as DNA, the CDR3 is TGCGCCAGCAGGGGGTTTGGCAAAAACATTCAGTACTTC.